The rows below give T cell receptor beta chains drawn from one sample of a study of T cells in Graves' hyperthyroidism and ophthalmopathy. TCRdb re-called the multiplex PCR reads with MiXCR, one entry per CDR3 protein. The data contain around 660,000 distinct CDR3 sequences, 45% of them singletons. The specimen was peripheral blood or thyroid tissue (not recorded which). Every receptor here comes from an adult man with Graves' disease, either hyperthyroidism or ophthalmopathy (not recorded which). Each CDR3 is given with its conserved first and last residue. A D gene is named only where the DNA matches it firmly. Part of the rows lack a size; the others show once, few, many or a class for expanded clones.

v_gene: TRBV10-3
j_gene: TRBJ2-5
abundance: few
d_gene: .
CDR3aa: CASSSLRGPQETQYF
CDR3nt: TGTGCCAGCAGTTCCCTCCGGGGGCCGCAAGAGACCCAGTACTTC

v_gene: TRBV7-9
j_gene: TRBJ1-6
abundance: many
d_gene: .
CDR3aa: CASSEEQRSPLHF
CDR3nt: TGTGCCAGCAGCGAAGAACAGAGATCACCCCTCCACTTT

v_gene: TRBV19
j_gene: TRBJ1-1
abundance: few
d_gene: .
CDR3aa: CASSTTQGGEAFF
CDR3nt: TGTGCCAGTAGTACCACCCAAGGAGGTGAAGCTTTCTTT

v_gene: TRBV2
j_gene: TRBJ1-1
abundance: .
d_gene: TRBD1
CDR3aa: CASSGDRGDSEAFF
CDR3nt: TGTGCCAGCAGTGGGGACAGGGGGGATTCTGAAGCTTTCTTT

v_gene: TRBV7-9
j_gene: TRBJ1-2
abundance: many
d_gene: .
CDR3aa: CASRGIVDYGYTF
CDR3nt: TGTGCCAGCAGAGGGATCGTGGACTATGGCTACACCTTC

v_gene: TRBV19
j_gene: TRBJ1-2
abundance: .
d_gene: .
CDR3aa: CASSIDGYTF
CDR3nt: TGTGCCAGTAGTATAGATGGCTACACCTTC

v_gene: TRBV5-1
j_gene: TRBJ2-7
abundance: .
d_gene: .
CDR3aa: CASSLTGLNNYEQYF
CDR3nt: TGCGCCAGCAGTCTTACGGGACTGAACAACTACGAGCAGTACTTC

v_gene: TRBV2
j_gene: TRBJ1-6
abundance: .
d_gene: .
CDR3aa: CASSLYGNDNSPLHF
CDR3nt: TGTGCCAGCAGTTTATACGGAAATGATAATTCACCCCTCCACTTT

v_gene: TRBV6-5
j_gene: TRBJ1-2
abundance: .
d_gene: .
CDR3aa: CASSYYRWDGYTF
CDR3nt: TGTGCCAGCAGTTACTACCGTTGGGATGGCTACACCTTC

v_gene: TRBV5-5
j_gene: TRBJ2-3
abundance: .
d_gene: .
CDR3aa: CASSLALYDTQYF
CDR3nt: TGTGCCAGCAGCTTGGCCCTCTACGATACGCAGTATTTT

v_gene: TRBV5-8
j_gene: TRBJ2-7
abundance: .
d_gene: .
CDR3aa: CASRGSVYEQYF
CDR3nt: TGTGCCAGCAGGGGAAGCGTCTACGAGCAGTACTTC

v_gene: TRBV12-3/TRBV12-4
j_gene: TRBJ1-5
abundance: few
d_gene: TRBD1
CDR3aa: CASSRDRSNQPQHF
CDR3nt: TGTGCCAGCAGTCGGGACAGAAGCAATCAGCCCCAGCATTTT

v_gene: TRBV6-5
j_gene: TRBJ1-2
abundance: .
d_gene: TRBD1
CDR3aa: CASSFAKHRGYGYTF
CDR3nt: TGTGCCAGCAGTTTCGCAAAGCACAGGGGCTATGGCTACACCTTC

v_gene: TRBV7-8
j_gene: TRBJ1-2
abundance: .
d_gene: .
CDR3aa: CASSFGGQDGYTF
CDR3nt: TGTGCCAGCAGCTTTGGGGGGCAGGATGGCTACACCTTC

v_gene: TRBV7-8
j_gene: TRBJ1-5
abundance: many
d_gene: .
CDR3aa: CASSLVGGLGNQPQHF
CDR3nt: TGTGCCAGCAGCTTAGTAGGGGGGCTAGGCAATCAGCCCCAGCATTTT

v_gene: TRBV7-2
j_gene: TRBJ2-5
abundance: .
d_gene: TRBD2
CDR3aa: CASSLAPGGGGQETQYF
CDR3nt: TGTGCCAGCAGCTTGGCGCCAGGCGGGGGGGGGCAAGAAACCCAGTACTTC

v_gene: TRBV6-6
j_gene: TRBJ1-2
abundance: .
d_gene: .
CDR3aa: CASSYSASNYGYTF
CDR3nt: TGTGCCAGCAGTTACTCGGCCAGTAACTATGGCTACACCTTC

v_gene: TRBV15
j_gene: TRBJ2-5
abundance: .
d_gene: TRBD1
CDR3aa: CATSTGTGWETQYF
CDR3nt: TGTGCCACCAGCACCGGGACAGGATGGGAGACCCAGTACTTC

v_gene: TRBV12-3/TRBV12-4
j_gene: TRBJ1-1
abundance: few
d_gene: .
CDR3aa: CASSSSTRNTEAFF
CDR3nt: TGTGCCAGCAGTTCCTCCACAAGGAACACTGAAGCTTTCTTT

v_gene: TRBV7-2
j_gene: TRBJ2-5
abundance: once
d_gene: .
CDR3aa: CASSEALGAGQVMTQYF
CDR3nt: TGTGCCAGCAGTGAAGCTTTAGGAGCGGGACAGGTGATGACCCAGTACTTC

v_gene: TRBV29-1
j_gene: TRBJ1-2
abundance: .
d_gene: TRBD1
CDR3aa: CSVGQGGYTF
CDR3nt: TGCAGCGTTGGACAGGGGGGCTACACCTTC

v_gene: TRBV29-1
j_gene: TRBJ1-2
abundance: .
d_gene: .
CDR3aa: CSSDIFVGGYTF
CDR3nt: TGCAGCAGTGATATTTTTGTAGGTGGCTACACCTTC

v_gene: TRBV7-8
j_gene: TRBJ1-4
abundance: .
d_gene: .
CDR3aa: CASSLDTGNSRAANEKLFF
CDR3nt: TGTGCCAGCAGCTTAGACACCGGGAACAGCCGGGCGGCTAATGAAAAACTGTTTTTT

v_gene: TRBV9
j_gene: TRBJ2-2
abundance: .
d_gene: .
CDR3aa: CASSPLPDPNTGELFF
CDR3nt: TGTGCCAGCTCACCACTGCCGGACCCGAACACCGGGGAGCTGTTTTTT

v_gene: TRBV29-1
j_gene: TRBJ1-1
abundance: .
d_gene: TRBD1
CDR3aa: CSVAGQGDGEAFF
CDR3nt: TGCAGCGTTGCAGGGCAGGGGGACGGTGAAGCTTTCTTT

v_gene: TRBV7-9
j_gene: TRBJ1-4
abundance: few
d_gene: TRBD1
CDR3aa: CASSQEGATNEKLFF
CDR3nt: TGTGCCAGCAGCCAAGAGGGGGCTACTAATGAAAAACTGTTTTTT

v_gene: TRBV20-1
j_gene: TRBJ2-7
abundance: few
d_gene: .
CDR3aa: CSARDTRGISYEQYF
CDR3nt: TGCAGTGCTAGAGATACAAGGGGGATTTCCTACGAGCAGTACTTC

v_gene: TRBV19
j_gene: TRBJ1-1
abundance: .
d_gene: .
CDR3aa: CASRTAGRFTEAFF
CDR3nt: TGTGCCAGTAGGACCGCCGGACGGTTCACTGAAGCTTTCTTT

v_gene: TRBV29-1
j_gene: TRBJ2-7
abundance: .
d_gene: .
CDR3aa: CSVGDEQYF
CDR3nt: TGCAGCGTTGGGGACGAGCAGTACTTC

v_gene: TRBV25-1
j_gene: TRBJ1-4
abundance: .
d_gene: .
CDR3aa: CASSELGNNEKLFF
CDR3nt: TGTGCCAGCAGTGAGTTGGGGAATAATGAAAAACTGTTTTTT

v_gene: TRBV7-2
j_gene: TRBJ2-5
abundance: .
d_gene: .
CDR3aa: CASSVMGGTETQYF
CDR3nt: TGTGCCAGCAGCGTTATGGGCGGGACAGAGACCCAGTACTTC

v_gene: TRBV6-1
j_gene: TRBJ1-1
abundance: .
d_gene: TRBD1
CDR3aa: CASSDPMGTGSFF
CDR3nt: TGTGCCAGCAGTGACCCTATGGGGACAGGGTCCTTCTTT

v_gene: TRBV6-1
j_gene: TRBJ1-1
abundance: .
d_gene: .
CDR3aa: CASSEAGRGRNTEAFF
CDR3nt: TGTGCCAGCAGTGAAGCAGGACGGGGGAGGAACACTGAAGCTTTCTTT

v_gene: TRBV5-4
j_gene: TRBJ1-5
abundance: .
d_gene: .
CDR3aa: CASSMPQHF
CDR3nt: TGTGCCAGCAGCATGCCTCAGCATTTT

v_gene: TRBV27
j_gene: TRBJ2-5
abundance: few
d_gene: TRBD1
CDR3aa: CASSSPGQVDETQYF
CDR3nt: TGTGCCAGCAGTTCACCGGGACAGGTTGACGAGACCCAGTACTTC

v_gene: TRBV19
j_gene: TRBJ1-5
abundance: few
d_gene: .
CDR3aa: CAWQGRGNQPQHF
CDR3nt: TGTGCCTGGCAGGGACGGGGCAATCAGCCCCAGCATTTT